This T cell receptor (beta chain) was recovered during a study of shared clonotypes between healthy human individuals. Study in general: Three plates each covered CD4 naive and memory; CD8 naive two, CD8 memory one.

The CDR3 is 13 residues long. The germline V and J ends were trimmed by 10 bases and 4 bases, with 14 bases remaining between them. Looked up from germline, CDR1 is SNHLY and CDR2 is FYNNEI. This table comes from immunoSEQ multiplex PCR, and its TCRdb copy is limited to in-frame clones, with some not included. The sample lists about 660,000 clones; over 65% were seen once. The rearrangement joins TRBV2 to TRBJ1-5; D may be TRBD1 (6 bases). The receptor was isolated from a woman aged 25 to 39 in good health. Sequenced: memory CD4+ T cells sorted from blood. As to subset: CD45RA-negative fraction. This chain's CDR3 is CATRGQGNQPQHF. CDR3 DNA sequence: TGTGCCACCCGGGGGCAGGGGAATCAGCCCCAGCATTTT.